Sequencing of this T cell receptor beta chain was carried out in a study of cytomegalovirus exposure and HLA in healthy donors. Findings and limits, study-wide: The records held CMV serostatus as the only immune exposure information. In a later analysis, TCR beta V- and J-gene trimming was associated with a missense DCLRE1C variant. Cytomegalovirus status was reportedly diagnosed by the classifier with high specificity and sensitivity.

The CDR3 runs to 14 residues. The germline V gene has CDR1 MRHNA and CDR2 SNTAGT. Trimming shortened V by 6 bases and J by 1 base, and 9 bases separated the two germline ends. This PCR relied on a set of 60 Vbeta primers and 13 Jbeta primers. TCRdb's table, derived via immunoSEQ multiplex PCR, lists solely in-frame clones and lacks some. The repertoire consists of 200,000 to 250,000 clones, with about 77% occurring once and the leading ten covering about 1.9%. In regard to this clone: What it binds is unknown.

This chain uses TRBV6-4 with TRBJ2-2; possible D gene TRBD1, 6 bases. The sequencing sample was made of PBMCs. The TCR originated in a woman in her twenties or thirties in good health and CMV-seronegative. The CDR3 here is CASSATGNTGELFF. In DNA, the CDR3 is TGTGCCAGCAGCGCGACAGGGAACACCGGGGAGCTGTTTTTT.